This T cell receptor beta chain was obtained from a study of cytomegalovirus exposure and HLA in healthy donors. TCRdb's table, derived via immunoSEQ multiplex PCR, lists solely in-frame clones and lacks some. The table records about 74,000 clones, roughly 94% of them present only once. CDR1 is SGHVS, CDR2 FNYEAQ, per germline. V was clipped by 5 bases and J by 3 bases; unmatched bases: 14. This CDR3 is 17 amino acids long. Specimen: PBMCs. The sequence was obtained from a woman aged 18-35 years in good health and CMV-seropositive. The chain recombines TRBV7-6 with TRBJ1-1; 8 nucleotides line up with TRBD1. Here the CDR3 DNA reads TGTGCCAGCAGCGACCTTGGACAGGGCCCTTTGGACACTGAAGCTTTCTTT. Translating it yields CASSDLGQGPLDTEAFF.